The 25 T cell receptor beta chains below all came from one sample that was sequenced in a study of T cells in Graves' hyperthyroidism and ophthalmopathy. The investigators amplified TCR beta CDR3 regions from RNA transcripts. First-round RT-PCR targeting the TCR CDR3 was performed with the HTBI primer set. Each CDR3 protein is one row after TCRdb ran MiXCR on the multiplex PCR reads. The sample consists of a few hundred thousand distinct CDR3 sequences, approximately 15% of them appearing once. Sequenced sample: blood. These receptors were obtained from a woman aged 18-29 years with Graves' hyperthyroidism.

This clonotype has more than one count but fewer than ten. The rearrangement joins TRBV5-1 to TRBJ2-2; D ambiguous. In germline, CDR1 is SGHRS, CDR2 YFSETQ. The length of the CDR3 is 16 residues. Trimming stripped 1 base from V and 0 bases from J, with 10 bases between. This chain's CDR3 is CASSLIQTTNTGELFF. In DNA form, the CDR3 reads TGCGCCAGCAGCTTGATACAAACTACGAACACCGGGGAGCTGTTTTTT. The full variable domain, completed using reference TRBV5-1 and TRBJ2-2, is KAGVTQTPRYLIKTRGQQVTLSCSPISGHRSVSWYQQTPGQGLQFLFEYFSETQRNKGNFPGRFSGRQFSNSRSEMNVSTLELGDSALYLCASSLIQTTNTGELFFGEGSRLTVL.

This clonotype showed up many times. This sequence joins TRBV12-3 or TRBV12-4 and TRBJ2-3; TRBD1 or TRBD2 may be the D gene (5 bases each). V gave up 1 base and J gave up 6 bases, with 11 bases separating them. CDR3 length equals 14 residues. The CDR3 bases are TGTGCCAGCAGTTTAGGGACTTCAGGGGATACGCAGTATTTT. It yields the protein CASSLGTSGDTQYF.

Ten or more counts support this clonotype. The chain combines TRBV6-1 with TRBJ2-1; 9 nucleotides align to TRBD2. V gave up 3 bases and J gave up 2 bases; unmatched junction bases: 5. Germline V lookup: CDR1 MNHNS, CDR2 SASEGT. The CDR3 has 16 residues. Written as DNA, the CDR3 is TGTGCCAGCAGTGAGGTTAGCGGGAGCCCCTACAATGAGCAGTTCTTC. Its translation is CASSEVSGSPYNEQFF.

The table lists this clonotype with a few counts. The chain links TRBV5-1 to TRBJ1-2, with D uncertain. Germline V gives CDR1 SGHRS, CDR2 YFSETQ. This CDR3 region has 14 residues. The germline V and J ends were trimmed by 1 base and 5 bases, with 12 bases remaining between them. The CDR3 region is CASSLKGSQYGYTF. The CDR3 DNA reads TGCGCCAGCAGCTTGAAGGGCAGCCAGTATGGCTACACCTTC.

This clonotype was seen at least ten times. The rearrangement uses TRBV28 and TRBJ1-5; no reliable D call. Germline CDR1 MDHEN, CDR2 SYDVKM. The CDR3 runs to 15 residues. The V end lost 7 bases, the J end lost 0 bases, and 13 bases lay between the germline ends. DNA of the CDR3: TGTGCCAGCACGGTGTCCCTTTTTAGCAATCAGCCCCAGCATTTT. Encoded protein: CASTVSLFSNQPQHF.

This clonotype was seen ten or more times. This chain connects TRBV7-8 to TRBJ1-2, with D hard to call. V was trimmed by 0 bases and J by 8 bases, leaving 13 bases between them. CDR1 and CDR2 (germline): SGHVS, FQNEAQ. The CDR3 has 14 amino acids. CDR3 nucleotide sequence: TGTGCCAGCAGCTTAGCAGGGTCGGGGTACGGCTACACCTTC. Its protein product is CASSLAGSGYGYTF.

This clonotype was seen a few times. The rearrangement joins TRBV20-1 to TRBJ2-1; 13 bases are a match to TRBD2. V shed 6 bases and J 9 bases; nucleotides not matched to a gene: 8. CDR1 DFQATT and CDR2 SNEGSKA come from the germline V gene (reference sequence). This CDR3 region has 14 residues. CDR3 sequence reads: CSARTSGSMSEQFF. The CDR3, as DNA: TGCAGTGCCCGGACTAGCGGGAGTATGAGTGAGCAGTTCTTC.

With regard to this clonotype: A read error may account for a junction end that differs from germline. The J gene is TRBJ2-2, the V gene TRBV12-3 or TRBV12-4, with 8 positions matching TRBD1. The CDR3 extends over 15 amino acids. The DNA for the CDR3 is TGTGCCACCAGTGAACAGGGGGGGAACACCGGGGAGCTGTTTTTT. Its translation: CATSEQGGNTGELFF.

This clonotype was detected a few times. This chain's CDR3 is CASSNGLNNSPLHF. The CDR3 DNA sequence: TGTGCCAGCAGCAACGGTTTAAATAATTCACCCCTCCACTTT. The rearrangement uses TRBV7-3 and TRBJ1-6; D not resolved. CDR1 and CDR2 (germline): SGHTA, FQGTGA. Deletions cut 5 bases from V and 5 bases from J, with 10 bases between. This CDR3 spans 14 amino acids. Full variable domain (rest looked up from reference TRBV7-3 and TRBJ1-6): GAGVSQTPSNKVTEKGKYVELRCDPISGHTALYWYRQSLGQGPEFLIYFQGTGAADDSGLPNDRFFAVRPEGSVSTLKIQRTERGDSAVYLCASSNGLNNSPLHFGNGTRLTVT.

The chain uses TRBV20-1 and TRBJ1-2; the D gene is possibly TRBD1 (6 bases). Germline V CDR1 and CDR2: DFQATT, SNEGSKA (reference sequence). The CDR3 covers 16 residues. Between the trimmed V and J ends, which lost 3 bases and 8 bases, there was a span of 25 bases. The CDR3 bases are TGCAGTGCTAGCTTCGGACTAGCGGGGGGCGCGATCGGCTACACCTTC. This gives the protein CSASFGLAGGAIGYTF.

The table lists this clonotype with many counts. This chain joins TRBV28 and TRBJ2-7; D may be TRBD1 (6 bases). V dropped 6 bases and J dropped 6 bases, with 18 bases sitting between them. The CDR3 consists of 14 residues. The germline gives CDR1 MDHEN, CDR2 SYDVKM. The CDR3 bases are TGTGCCAGCAGGACCGGGACACCAAGGGGCGAGCAGTACTTC. As protein: CASRTGTPRGEQYF.

This clonotype was observed many times. The chain couples TRBV6-1 to TRBJ1-5; 7 bases are shared with TRBD1. Trimming cost V 5 bases and J 4 bases; bases outside gene matches: 11. The CDR3 sequence is 16 residues long. Looked up from germline, CDR1 is MNHNS and CDR2 is SASEGT. In DNA form, the CDR3 reads TGTGCCAGCAGTCCATGGACAGGTAACAGTAATCAGCCCCAGCATTTT. It codes for CASSPWTGNSNQPQHF.

This clonotype appeared many times. The chain uses TRBV13 and TRBJ2-7; 9 bases align to TRBD2. The CDR3 length is 16 residues. Germline V gene lookup returns CDR1 PRHDT and CDR2 FYEKMQ (reference sequence). V trimming: 5 bases; J trimming: 4 bases; junction bases outside the gene matches: 12. This chain's CDR3 is CASSTGRGGALYEQYF. CDR3 in DNA: TGTGCCAGCAGCACGGGGCGCGGGGGGGCCTTATACGAGCAGTACTTC.

A word on this clonotype: The junction departs from germline at one end; a sequencing error may be responsible. This rearrangement joins TRBV7-7 to TRBJ2-5; D is unclear. CDR3 size: 13 residues. CDR1 and CDR2 (germline): SSHAT, FNYEAQ (reference sequence). CDR3 residues: CASSLPVQETQYF. The DNA of the CDR3 is TGTGCTAGCAGTTTACCCGTCCAAGAGACCCAGTACTTC.

This clonotype was seen repeatedly, ten times or more. This chain uses TRBV3-1 with TRBJ1-1, with 7 nucleotides matching TRBD1. The J segment lost 11 bases and the V segment lost 5 bases, leaving 11 bases of the junction unmatched. The germline V gene has CDR1 LGHDT and CDR2 YNNKEL (reference sequence). CDR3 size: 13 residues. This chain's CDR3 is CASSVRQGRVAFF. The CDR3 nucleotides read TGTGCCAGCAGCGTCCGACAGGGTAGGGTCGCTTTCTTT.

This clonotype was recorded at least ten times. This rearrangement joins TRBV3-1 to TRBJ2-1; D gene uncertain. The CDR3 consists of 13 residues. Trimming pared 3 bases from V and 10 bases from J, leaving 13 bases between. Germline CDR1 reads LGHDT; CDR2 reads YNNKEL (reference sequence). For the CDR3, the DNA is TGTGCCAGCAGCCAGGGCAGTATCTTGGAGCAGTTCTTC. The encoded protein is CASSQGSILEQFF.

The chain couples TRBV10-3 to TRBJ2-1; TRBD1 agrees at 9 bases. The CDR3 runs 14 residues. V lost 6 bases and J lost 2; bases outside the gene matches: 2. CDR1 is ENHRY, CDR2 SYGVKD, per germline. CDR3 nucleotide sequence: TGTGCCATCAGAGGGACAGGGACCTACAATGAGCAGTTCTTC. Its translation is CAIRGTGTYNEQFF.

The table lists this clonotype with many counts. This sequence joins TRBV7-9 and TRBJ2-3; the match to TRBD2 covers 9 bases. J lost 1 base, V lost 3 bases, and 5 bases had no gene match. There are 16 residues in the CDR3. The germline CDR1 and CDR2 sequences are SEHNR and FQNEAQ (reference sequence). The DNA of the CDR3 is TGTGCCAGCAGCTTTCCGGCGGGGGGGCGCACAGATACGCAGTATTTT. Translating gives CASSFPAGGRTDTQYF.

This clonotype came up many times. The V and J genes are TRBV2 and TRBJ2-3; possibly TRBD1 or TRBD2 for D (5 bases each). Germline-derived CDR1 and CDR2 are SNHLY and FYNNEI. Trimming cost V 7 bases and J 6 bases, with 14 bases left between them. This CDR3 comprises 13 residues. The CDR3 region has the DNA TGTGCCAGCACCTCGAGGGGAACGGATACGCAGTATTTT. Its protein product is CASTSRGTDTQYF.

This chain joins TRBV29-1 and TRBJ1-1, with D tentatively TRBD1 (6 bases). The CDR3 contains 14 residues. CDR1 is SQVTM, CDR2 ANQGSEA, per germline. The ends were cut back, 3 bases at V and 5 bases at J, with 16 bases in the middle. This chain's CDR3 is CSVEKTGASTEAFF. For the CDR3, the DNA is TGCAGCGTTGAGAAAACGGGGGCAAGTACTGAAGCTTTCTTT.

This clonotype showed up many times. This chain joins TRBV2 and TRBJ2-1; D is possibly TRBD1 (7 bases). V was trimmed by 4 bases and J by 7 bases, leaving 14 bases between them. The CDR3 loop spans 14 amino acids. The germline CDR1 and CDR2 sequences are SNHLY and FYNNEI. CDR3 nucleotides: TGTGCCAGCAGTGGACAGGGAGGCGAGAATGAGCAGTTCTTC. It codes for CASSGQGGENEQFF.

The chain recombines TRBV25-1 with TRBJ1-5; D remains unclear. This CDR3 is 13 amino acids long. Germline values: CDR1 MGHDK, CDR2 SYGVNS. V was pared by 3 bases and J by 7 bases, with 10 bases between. In DNA form, the CDR3 reads TGTGCCAGCAGTGATCCAGGTGGCCAGCCCCAGCATTTT. Its protein product is CASSDPGGQPQHF. Full variable domain (outside the CDR3, taken from reference TRBV25-1 and TRBJ1-5): EADIYQTPRYLVIGTGKKITLECSQTMGHDKMYWYQQDPGMELHLIHYSYGVNSTEKGDLSSESTVSRIRTEHFPLTLESARPSHTSQYLCASSDPGGQPQHFGDGTRLSIL.

V usage is TRBV5-1 and J usage is TRBJ2-7; TRBD2 matches 12 bases. The CDR3 is 16 amino acids. In germline, CDR1 is SGHRS, CDR2 YFSETQ. V dropped 0 bases and J dropped 2; count of bases not matched to a gene: 3. CDR3 sequence: CASSLAPSGRAYEQYF. CDR3 bases: TGCGCCAGCAGCTTGGCCCCTAGCGGGAGGGCCTACGAGCAGTACTTC.

This clonotype appeared many times. The V and J genes are TRBV20-1 and TRBJ2-7; weak D call: TRBD2 (7 bases). Germline CDR1 DFQATT, CDR2 SNEGSKA (reference sequence). The CDR3 loop spans 13 amino acids. V lost 6 bases and J lost 0, with 12 bases in between. CDR3 in DNA: TGCAGTGCCGGGGGGCAGCGCTCCTACGAGCAGTACTTC. Translation: CSAGGQRSYEQYF.

The chain links TRBV15 to TRBJ2-7; maybe TRBD1 (5 bases). Looked up from germline, CDR1 is LNHNV and CDR2 is YYDKDF (reference sequence). The CDR3 spans 14 residues. V lost 0 bases, J lost 5 bases, and 11 bases lay in between. The CDR3 DNA sequence: TGTGCCACCAGCAGAGAGGGGCAGGCCCACGAGCAGTACTTC. This sequence encodes CATSREGQAHEQYF. Combining the CDR3 with reference TRBV15 and TRBJ2-7 gives the whole variable domain DAMVIQNPRYQVTQFGKPVTLSCSQTLNHNVMYWYQQKSSQAPKLLFHYYDKDFNNEADTPDNFQSRRPNTSFCFLDIRSPGLGDTAMYLCATSREGQAHEQYFGPGTRLTVT.